A selection of T cell receptor beta chains follows, all from one sample in a study of regulatory and conventional T cells in breast cancer. TCRdb re-analysed the PCR reads in MiXCR, keeping a single row per CDR3 protein. The repertoire holds 9,000 to 13,000 distinct CDR3 sequences, with roughly 34% as singletons. Sequences were obtained from conventional T cells from blood. These receptors were taken from a male donor in good health. The CDR3 runs from the conserved cysteine through the conserved F or W. D genes are given only for firm matches. Clone size is not always given. Where it is, it says once, few, many or a class for expanded clones.

TRBV6-6	TRBJ1-6	once	-	TGTGCCAGCAGTTACTCGGAGGGGAAGCGGTCACCCCTCCACTTT	CASSYSEGKRSPLHF
TRBV10-3	TRBJ1-4	medium-sized	-	TGTGCCATCAGTGAAGGGACAACCGCAACTAATGAAAAACTGTTTTTT	CAISEGTTATNEKLFF
TRBV20-1	TRBJ2-3	-	TRBD2	TGCAGTGCTATTCGGGCTAGCGGTACAGATACGCAGTATTTT	CSAIRASGTDTQYF
TRBV2	TRBJ1-1	-	TRBD1	TGTGCCAGCAGTGAAGAAGCAGGGGGTATCACTGAAGCTTTCTTT	CASSEEAGGITEAFF
TRBV7-9	TRBJ1-3	-	TRBD1	TGTGCCAGCAGCCCCCGGACAGGGAGGGACCTGGTCGGAAACACCATATATTTT	CASSPRTGRDLVGNTIYF
TRBV6-5	TRBJ1-1	few	-	TGTGCCAGCAGTTACATCGCCGGGAAAGCTTTCTTT	CASSYIAGKAFF
TRBV4-1	TRBJ2-7	medium-sized	-	TGCGCCAGCAGCCCCGACGGGGGGCGCGACGAGCAGTACTTC	CASSPDGGRDEQYF
TRBV7-2	TRBJ1-2	few	TRBD1	TGTGCCAGCAGCTTTGCCAGGGGGAAAGGTGGCTACACCTTC	CASSFARGKGGYTF
TRBV12-3/TRBV12-4	TRBJ2-3	-	-	TGTGCCAGCAGACCCAGCGGAGCCCGGGGGACGCAGTATTTT	CASRPSGARGTQYF
TRBV4-3	TRBJ1-5	-	-	TGCGCCAGCAGCCGGGAGAGGTTCAATCAGCCCCAGCATTTT	CASSRERFNQPQHF
TRBV12-3/TRBV12-4	TRBJ1-5	-	TRBD1	TGTGCCAGCAGCCTGGGGACAGTTGGAAACAATCAGCCCCAGCATTTT	CASSLGTVGNNQPQHF
TRBV30	TRBJ1-3	-	-	TGTGCCTGGAGTGTAGGGATCTCTGGAAACACCATATATTTT	CAWSVGISGNTIYF
TRBV6-6	TRBJ2-5	-	TRBD2	TGTGCCAGCAGTCGGGGGCTAGCGGGGCGGCAAGAGACCCAGTACTTC	CASSRGLAGRQETQYF
TRBV2	TRBJ1-2	few	-	TGTGCCAGCAGGCCGGGGGCCGGGCGGACCTATGGCTACACCTTC	CASRPGAGRTYGYTF
TRBV5-1	TRBJ1-6	-	-	TGCGCCAGCAGCTTGAGGACGGATTATAATTCACCCCTCCACTTT	CASSLRTDYNSPLHF
TRBV29-1	TRBJ1-1	-	-	TGCAGCGTTGCCGATGGGATGAACACTGAAGCTTTCTTT	CSVADGMNTEAFF
TRBV20-1	TRBJ2-1	few	TRBD2	TGCAGTGCTACAACCTGGGGCGGGGGGTCCTACAATGAGCAGTTCTTC	CSATTWGGGSYNEQFF
TRBV12-3/TRBV12-4	TRBJ1-6	medium-sized	-	TGTGCCAGCAGTTTGTTAAGGACCAATAATTCACCCCTCCACTTT	CASSLLRTNNSPLHF
TRBV10-1	TRBJ2-7	-	TRBD2	TGCGCCAGCAGTGACCAGCGGGGGGTCTACTACGAGCAGTACTTC	CASSDQRGVYYEQYF
TRBV28	TRBJ1-1	medium-sized	-	TGTGCCAGCATCGTTATCCCCGGGGCTCCGGCTTTCTTT	CASIVIPGAPAFF
TRBV12-3/TRBV12-4	TRBJ1-1	few	TRBD1	TGTGCCAGCAGTCGCTCAGGGGGTACTTTCTTT	CASSRSGGTFF
TRBV7-2	TRBJ1-1	-	TRBD1	TGTGCCACCACGGGACAGGGGGCAACGAACACTGAAGCTTTCTTT	CATTGQGATNTEAFF
TRBV7-9	TRBJ1-5	-	-	TGTGCCAGCTCGGGGGTTTCGGACAATCAGCCCCAGCATTTT	CASSGVSDNQPQHF
TRBV5-1	TRBJ2-3	few	TRBD1	TGCGCCAGCAGCTATGGACAGGGAAGCACAGATACGCAGTATTTT	CASSYGQGSTDTQYF
TRBV5-6	TRBJ1-1	-	-	TGTGCCAGCAGCTTGGGAATGGGGGAAGTAACTGAAGCTTTCTTT	CASSLGMGEVTEAFF
TRBV7-2	TRBJ2-7	-	TRBD2	TGTGCCAGCAGCCCCGTTGGGAGCGGGGGGGCCTACGAGCAGTACTTC	CASSPVGSGGAYEQYF
TRBV5-1	TRBJ2-3	few	-	TGCGCCAGCAGTGAGGCAGATACGCAGTATTTT	CASSEADTQYF
TRBV5-6	TRBJ2-7	few	TRBD2	TGTGCCAGCAGCTTACCTTTAAGCGGGGGGGCTAGCGAGCAGTACTTC	CASSLPLSGGASEQYF
TRBV12-3/TRBV12-4	TRBJ2-1	few	-	TGTGCCAGCAGTTACCGCCTAAATGAGCAGTTCTTC	CASSYRLNEQFF
TRBV6-1	TRBJ2-5	once	-	TGTGCCAGCAGTGAACTAATAGGACAGCCTCAAGAGACCCAGTACTTC	CASSELIGQPQETQYF
TRBV7-2	TRBJ1-6	-	-	TGTGCCAGCAGCCAAAGGGCCACGGGCTCCTATAATTCACCCCTCCACTTT	CASSQRATGSYNSPLHF
TRBV12-3/TRBV12-4	TRBJ2-1	few	-	TGTGCCAGCAGTCCGAGACGTGTGAAAGATGAGCAGTTCTTC	CASSPRRVKDEQFF
TRBV5-1	TRBJ2-1	-	-	TGCGCCAGCAGGATGATGACAGGCCTCTCGTACAATGAGCAGTTCTTC	CASRMMTGLSYNEQFF
TRBV4-1	TRBJ2-7	-	-	TGCGCCAGCAGCCAAGAATCCCTGGGTTGGAACGAGCAGTACTTC	CASSQESLGWNEQYF
TRBV19	TRBJ1-6	few	-	TGTGCCAGTAGTGCCCGACCCGGGACTCAGTCACCCCTCCACTTT	CASSARPGTQSPLHF
TRBV5-4	TRBJ1-1	-	TRBD1	TGTGCCAGCAGCTCACAGGGGCGGAACACTGAAGCTTTCTTT	CASSSQGRNTEAFF
TRBV5-1	TRBJ2-5	medium-sized	TRBD1	TGCGCCAGCAGCTTGGTATCAGGGGGCGAGACCCAGTACTTC	CASSLVSGGETQYF
TRBV20-1	TRBJ2-1	medium-sized	TRBD2	TGCAGTGCTTCTCCCAGCGGGGGGGCCGATAGGTACAATGAGCAGTTCTTC	CSASPSGGADRYNEQFF